A selection of T cell receptor beta chains follows, all from one sample in a study of T cell responses to AZD1222 COVID-19 vaccine. Some clones are missing from TCRdb's copy, which holds only in-frame ones; the method was immunoSEQ multiplex PCR. The table shows 70,000 to 85,000 clones, with 83% occurring only once. Sequences were derived from peripheral blood, sampled 28 days after the second AZD1222 dose. The receptors were sampled from an adult who received the AZD1222 COVID-19 vaccine. CDR3s include the opening cysteine and the closing phenylalanine or tryptophan.

TRBV5-1,TRBJ2-2,CASSVTGTSGSGGELFF
TRBV29-1,TRBJ1-1,CSVVVSSNTEAFF
TRBV5-1,TRBJ1-1,CASSLGARTEAFF
TRBV7-9,TRBJ2-7,CASRPPGLGSGEQYF
TRBV29-1,TRBJ2-1,CSVPAASYNEQFF
TRBV2,TRBJ1-5,CATTALNNQPQHF
TRBV27,TRBJ2-7,CASSLGDGPYEQYF
TRBV19,TRBJ1-2,CASSIFPGQGAGYTF
TRBV2,TRBJ1-2,CASSGGTGNYGYTF
TRBV5-1,TRBJ2-2,CASSLDQANTGELFF
TRBV5-8,TRBJ2-1,CASSLSTGSYNEQFF
TRBV7-3,TRBJ1-1,CASSLYRDVEAFF
TRBV12-3/TRBV12-4,TRBJ1-1,CASRQGAGAFF
TRBV4-3,TRBJ2-1,CASSQEWGGPGYNEQFF
TRBV7-2,TRBJ2-3,CASRFPEPTDTQYF
TRBV27,TRBJ1-5,CASSPTGQGAFQPQHF
TRBV27,TRBJ1-1,CASKMGGREAFF
TRBV19,TRBJ1-4,CASSIVRGRADEKLFF
TRBV5-1,TRBJ2-2,CASSLSGITGELFF
TRBV11-3,TRBJ2-3,CASSLGQVHTDTQYF
TRBV28,TRBJ2-7,CASSPPGQIYEQYF
TRBV6-5,TRBJ1-2,CASSKGYGYTF
TRBV30,TRBJ1-2,CAWREWPGGYTF
TRBV30,TRBJ1-5,CAWSAGAGQPQHF
TRBV28,TRBJ1-5,CASSQPGGNQPQHF
TRBV7-3,TRBJ2-5,CASSLMGQGGETQYF
TRBV4-2,TRBJ2-2,CASSQGQGASFNTGELFF
TRBV6-5,TRBJ2-3,CASRTVTDTQYF
TRBV7-9,TRBJ1-5,CASSLENQPQHF
TRBV4-2,TRBJ2-1,CASSPTSGRGDEQFF
TRBV5-1,TRBJ1-4,CASSLMTGSNEKLFF
TRBV19,TRBJ2-2,CASSVGIAGELFF
TRBV27,TRBJ1-1,CASRIRPNTEAFF
TRBV7-2,TRBJ1-1,CASSLLQPYTEAFF
TRBV9,TRBJ2-7,CASSAGGQSYEQYF
TRBV28,TRBJ2-7,CASKESRDEQYF
TRBV7-3,TRBJ2-3,CASSPSRRAGGGTDTQYF
TRBV10-2,TRBJ2-3,CASSRPTDTQYF
TRBV4-3,TRBJ2-2,CASSQEGGLRDGTGELFF
TRBV27,TRBJ1-6,CASSLGPNNSPLHF
TRBV7-3,TRBJ2-3,CASSLGQPTDTQYF
TRBV5-5,TRBJ2-1,CASSAYWTAQRYNEQFF
TRBV28,TRBJ1-1,CASVGRLGRTEAFF
TRBV7-9,TRBJ2-7,CASSLRSGQGSSYEQYF
TRBV2,TRBJ2-7,CASSLPEYSYEQYF
TRBV11-3,TRBJ2-1,CASSRDSESYNEQFF
TRBV24-1,TRBJ1-5,CATSDEDASNQPQHF
TRBV10-3,TRBJ1-4,CAISLGGQENEKLFF
TRBV6-2/TRBV6-3,TRBJ1-1,CASSYGHRAYLNTEAFF
TRBV7-2,TRBJ2-7,CASSLDRGSSYEQYF
TRBV3-1/TRBV3-2,TRBJ2-1,CASSPLAGREQFF
TRBV5-1,TRBJ1-4,CASSLAGGLDEKLFF